This TCR beta chain was captured in a study of OX40 agonist ivuxolimab in advanced cancers. Findings of the study overall: Clonal expansion from baseline to week 6 occurred in both CD4+ and CD8+ T cells.

The trim removed 7 bases at V and 2 bases at J, leaving 4 bases unmatched. The CDR3 extends over 13 amino acids. Germline CDR1 reads MNHEY; CDR2 reads SVGAGI. To note about this clone: The antigen is undetermined.

Clones were read by immunoSEQ multiplex PCR, and TCRdb kept only the in-frame ones, dropping some. The sample has tens of thousands of clones, roughly 80% seen once; the top ten hold 3% to 4%. The sample here was CD4+ or CD8+ T cells sorted from blood, taken in a trial of the OX40 agonist ivuxolimab. This TCR came from an adult with an advanced solid tumor such as melanoma, head and neck, liver or kidney cancer. The chain uses TRBV6-5 and TRBJ1-2, with 7 bases aligning to TRBD1. The CDR3: CASTMGQNYGYTF. The CDR3 DNA reads as TGTGCCAGCACTATGGGACAGAACTATGGCTACACCTTC.